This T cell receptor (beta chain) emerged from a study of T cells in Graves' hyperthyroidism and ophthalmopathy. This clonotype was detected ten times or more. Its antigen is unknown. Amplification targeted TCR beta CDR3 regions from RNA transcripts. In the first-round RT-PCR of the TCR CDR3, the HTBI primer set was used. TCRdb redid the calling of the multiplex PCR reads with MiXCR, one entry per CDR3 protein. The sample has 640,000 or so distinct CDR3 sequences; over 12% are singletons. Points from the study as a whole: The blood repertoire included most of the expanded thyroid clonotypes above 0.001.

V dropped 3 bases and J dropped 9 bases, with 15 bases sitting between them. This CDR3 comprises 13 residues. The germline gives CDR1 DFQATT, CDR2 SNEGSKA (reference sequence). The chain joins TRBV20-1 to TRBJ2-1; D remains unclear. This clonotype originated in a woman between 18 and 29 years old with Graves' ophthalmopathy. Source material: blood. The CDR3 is CSASPRRFGEQFF. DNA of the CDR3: TGCAGTGCTAGTCCCCGGAGATTCGGTGAGCAGTTCTTC.